The clone carrying this T cell receptor (beta chain) was seen many times. Its specificity is not known. Via MiXCR, TCRdb re-called the 5' RACE reads, giving one row per CDR3 protein. The profile shows 500,000 or so distinct CDR3 sequences, approximately 15% of them singletons. The data derive from a study of identical twins. Study-wide results and caveats: Monozygotic twin pairs showed more out-of-frame TCR alpha sharing than models estimated.

These data were also filed under a second study, of yellow fever vaccine responses in identical twins.

The specimen was CD4+ T cells sorted from blood. The sequence was collected from a woman in her late teens or twenties in good health.

The CDR3 region has the DNA TGTGCCATCAGTGAGCCCGGACAGAGAGAGACCCAGTACTTC. It codes for CAISEPGQRETQYF. V is TRBV10-3 and J is TRBJ2-5, with a tentative D call TRBD1 (6 bases). Germline assignment: CDR1 ENHRY and CDR2 SYGVKD. The CDR3 has 14 amino acids. The ends were cut back, 2 bases at V and 4 bases at J, with 11 bases in the middle.